This T cell receptor beta chain is drawn from a study of radiotherapy plus CTLA-4 blockade in lung cancer. The method was immunoSEQ multiplex PCR; TCRdb's version includes in-frame clones alone and lacks a portion of them. The sample shows 75,000 to 100,000 clones, about 91% of them seen only once. Germline V gene lookup returns CDR1 GTSNPN and CDR2 SVGIG (reference sequence). The CDR3 is 13 amino acids. Trimming removed 8 bases from V and 4 bases from J, with 17 bases in between. The sample consisted of peripheral blood, taken from a patient treated with radiotherapy plus ipilimumab. The clonotype comes from a human donor with non-small cell lung cancer that progressed on radiotherapy plus ipilimumab. V usage is TRBV30 and J usage is TRBJ2-5, with D possibly called TRBD1 or TRBD2 (5 bases each). The CDR3 DNA reads TGTGCCAGCTCAGGGATCAGCGGAGAGACCCAGTACTTC. This encodes CASSGISGETQYF.